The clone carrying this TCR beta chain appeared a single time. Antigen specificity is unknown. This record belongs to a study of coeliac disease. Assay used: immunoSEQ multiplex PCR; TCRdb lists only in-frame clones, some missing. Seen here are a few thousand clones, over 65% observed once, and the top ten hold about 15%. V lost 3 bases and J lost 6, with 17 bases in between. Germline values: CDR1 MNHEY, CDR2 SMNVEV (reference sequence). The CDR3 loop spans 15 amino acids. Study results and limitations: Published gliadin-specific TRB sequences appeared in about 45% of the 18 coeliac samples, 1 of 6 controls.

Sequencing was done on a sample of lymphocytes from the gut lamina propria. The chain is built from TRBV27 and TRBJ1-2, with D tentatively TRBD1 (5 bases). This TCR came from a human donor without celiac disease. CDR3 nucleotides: TGTGCCAGCAGTTTCTGGGACTATCGGGAACATGGCTACACCTTC. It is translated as CASSFWDYREHGYTF.